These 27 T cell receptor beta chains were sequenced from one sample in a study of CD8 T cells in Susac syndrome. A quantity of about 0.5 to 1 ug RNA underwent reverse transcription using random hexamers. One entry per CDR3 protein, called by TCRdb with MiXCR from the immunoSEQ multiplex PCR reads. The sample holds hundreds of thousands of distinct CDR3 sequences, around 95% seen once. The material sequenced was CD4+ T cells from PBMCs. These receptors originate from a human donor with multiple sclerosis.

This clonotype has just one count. The CDR3 sequence: CASSLGWSDNYEQYF. Written as DNA, the CDR3 is TGTGCCAGCAGTTTGGGGTGGTCGGACAACTACGAGCAGTACTTC. The chain links TRBV28 to TRBJ2-7; possibly TRBD1 for D (5 bases). The ends were cut back, 3 bases at V and 3 bases at J, with 15 bases in the middle. Germline V gives CDR1 MDHEN, CDR2 SYDVKM. CDR3 size: 15 residues.

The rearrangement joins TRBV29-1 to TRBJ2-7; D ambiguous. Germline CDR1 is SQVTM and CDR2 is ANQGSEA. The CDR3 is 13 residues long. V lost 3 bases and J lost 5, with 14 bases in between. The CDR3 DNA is TGCAGCGTTGACCGCCTAAGATCCGACGAGCAGTACTTC. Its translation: CSVDRLRSDEQYF.

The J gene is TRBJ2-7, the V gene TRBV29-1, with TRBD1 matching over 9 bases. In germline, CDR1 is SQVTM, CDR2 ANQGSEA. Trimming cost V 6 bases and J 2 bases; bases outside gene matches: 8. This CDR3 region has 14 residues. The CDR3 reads CSVGTGSVAYEQYF. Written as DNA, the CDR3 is TGCAGCGTGGGGACAGGGAGTGTCGCCTACGAGCAGTACTTC.

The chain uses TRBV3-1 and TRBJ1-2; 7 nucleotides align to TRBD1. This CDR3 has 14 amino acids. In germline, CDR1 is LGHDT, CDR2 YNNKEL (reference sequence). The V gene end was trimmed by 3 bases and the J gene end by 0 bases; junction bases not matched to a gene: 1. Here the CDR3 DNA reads TGTGCCAGCAGCCACGGGACAGCTAACTATGGCTACACCTTC. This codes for CASSHGTANYGYTF.

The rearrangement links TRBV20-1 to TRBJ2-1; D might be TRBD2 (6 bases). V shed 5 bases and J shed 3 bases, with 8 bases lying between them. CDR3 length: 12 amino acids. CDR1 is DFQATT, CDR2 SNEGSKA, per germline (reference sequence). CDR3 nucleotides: TGCAGTGCTTCGACTAGCTACAATGAGCAGTTCTTC. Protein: CSASTSYNEQFF.

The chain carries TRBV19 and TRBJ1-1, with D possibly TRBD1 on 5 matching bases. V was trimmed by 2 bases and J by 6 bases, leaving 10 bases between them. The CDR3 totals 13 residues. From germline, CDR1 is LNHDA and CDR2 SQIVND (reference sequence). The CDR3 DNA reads TGTGCCAGTAGTATACAGGGTCTTTCTGAAGCTTTCTTT. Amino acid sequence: CASSIQGLSEAFF.

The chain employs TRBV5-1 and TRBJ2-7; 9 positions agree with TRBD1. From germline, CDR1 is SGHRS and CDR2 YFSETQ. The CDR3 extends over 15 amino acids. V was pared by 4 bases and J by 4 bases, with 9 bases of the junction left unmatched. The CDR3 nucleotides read TGCGCCAGCAGCCTCGGCAGGACAGGGGTGTACGAGCAGTACTTC. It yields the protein CASSLGRTGVYEQYF.

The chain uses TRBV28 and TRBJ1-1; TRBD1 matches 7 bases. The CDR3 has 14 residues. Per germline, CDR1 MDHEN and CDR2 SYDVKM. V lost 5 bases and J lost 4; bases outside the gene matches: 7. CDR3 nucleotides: TGTGCCAGCAGTCCCCCCCACAGGGGCACTGAAGCTTTCTTT. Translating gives CASSPPHRGTEAFF. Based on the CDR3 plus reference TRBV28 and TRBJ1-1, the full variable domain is DVKVTQSSRYLVKRTGEKVFLECVQDMDHENMFWYRQDPGLGLRLIYFSYDVKMKEKGDIPEGYSVSREKKERFSLILESASTNQTSMYLCASSPPHRGTEAFFGQGTRLTVV.

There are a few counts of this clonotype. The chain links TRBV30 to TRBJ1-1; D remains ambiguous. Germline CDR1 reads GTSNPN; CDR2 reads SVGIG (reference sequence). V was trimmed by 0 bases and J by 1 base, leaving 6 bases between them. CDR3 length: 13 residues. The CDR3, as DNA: TGTGCCTGGAGTGTACTTGCGAACACTGAAGCTTTCTTT. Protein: CAWSVLANTEAFF.

The CDR3 coding sequence is TGTGCCAGCAGCTTGTGGTCAGAGACCCAGTACTTC. This gives the protein CASSLWSETQYF. V and J are TRBV7-9 and TRBJ2-5; D call uncertain. The CDR3 is 12 amino acids. Germline loops: CDR1 SEHNR, CDR2 FQNEAQ (reference sequence). The V end lost 3 bases, the J end lost 4 bases, and 6 bases lay between the germline ends.

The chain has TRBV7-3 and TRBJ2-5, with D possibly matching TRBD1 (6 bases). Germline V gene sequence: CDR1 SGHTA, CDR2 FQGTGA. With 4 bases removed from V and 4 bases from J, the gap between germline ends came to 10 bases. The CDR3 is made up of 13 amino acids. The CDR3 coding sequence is TGTGCCAGCAGCTCCACAGGGCGAGAGACCCAGTACTTC. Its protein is CASSSTGRETQYF.

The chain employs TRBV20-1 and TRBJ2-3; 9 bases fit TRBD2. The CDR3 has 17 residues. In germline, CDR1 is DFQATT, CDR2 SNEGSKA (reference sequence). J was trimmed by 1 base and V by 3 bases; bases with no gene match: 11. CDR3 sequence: CSASWLAGNSRTDTQYF. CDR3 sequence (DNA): TGCAGTGCTAGTTGGCTAGCGGGAAATTCCCGCACAGATACGCAGTATTTT.

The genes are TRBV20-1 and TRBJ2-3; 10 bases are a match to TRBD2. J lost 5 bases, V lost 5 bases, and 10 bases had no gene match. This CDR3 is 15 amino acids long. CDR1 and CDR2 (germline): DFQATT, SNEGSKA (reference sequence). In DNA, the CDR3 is TGCAGTGCTTCAGGTGCTAGCGGGAGCGGAGATACGCAGTATTTT. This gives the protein CSASGASGSGDTQYF.

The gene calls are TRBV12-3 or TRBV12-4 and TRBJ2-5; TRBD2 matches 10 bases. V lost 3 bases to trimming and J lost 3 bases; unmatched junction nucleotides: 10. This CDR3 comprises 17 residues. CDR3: CASSFRIGTSDKETQYF. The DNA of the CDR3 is TGTGCCAGCAGTTTTCGTATCGGGACTAGCGACAAAGAGACCCAGTACTTC.

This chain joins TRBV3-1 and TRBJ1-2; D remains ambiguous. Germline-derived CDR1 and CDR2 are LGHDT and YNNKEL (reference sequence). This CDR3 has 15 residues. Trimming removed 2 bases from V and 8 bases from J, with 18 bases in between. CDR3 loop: CASSQSASQRWGYTF. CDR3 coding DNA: TGTGCCAGCAGCCAAAGTGCGAGCCAGAGGTGGGGCTACACCTTC.

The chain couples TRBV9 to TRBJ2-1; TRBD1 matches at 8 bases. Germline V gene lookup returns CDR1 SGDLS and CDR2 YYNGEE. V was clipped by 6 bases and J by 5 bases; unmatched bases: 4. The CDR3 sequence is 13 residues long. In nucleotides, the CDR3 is TGTGCCAGCACGGGGACAGGCCACAATGAGCAGTTCTTC. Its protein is CASTGTGHNEQFF.

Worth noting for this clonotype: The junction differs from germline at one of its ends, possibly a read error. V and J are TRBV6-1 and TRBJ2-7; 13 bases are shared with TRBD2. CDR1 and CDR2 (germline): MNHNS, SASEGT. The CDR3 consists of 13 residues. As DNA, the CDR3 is TGTGCCAGCATGGGACTAGCGGGATCCCACCATATCTTC. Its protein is CASMGLAGSHHIF.

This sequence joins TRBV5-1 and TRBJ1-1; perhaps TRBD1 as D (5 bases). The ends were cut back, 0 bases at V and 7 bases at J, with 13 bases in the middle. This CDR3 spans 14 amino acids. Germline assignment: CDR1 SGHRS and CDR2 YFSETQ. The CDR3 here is CASSLDGLQGEAFF. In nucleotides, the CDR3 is TGCGCCAGCAGCTTGGACGGGCTGCAGGGTGAAGCTTTCTTT.

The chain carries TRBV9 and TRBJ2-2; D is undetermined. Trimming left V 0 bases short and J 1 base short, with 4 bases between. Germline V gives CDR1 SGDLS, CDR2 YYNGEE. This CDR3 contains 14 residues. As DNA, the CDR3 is TGTGCCAGCAGCGTAGCACTGAACACCGGGGAGCTGTTTTTT. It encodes CASSVALNTGELFF. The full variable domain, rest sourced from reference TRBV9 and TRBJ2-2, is DSGVTQTPKHLITATGQRVTLRCSPRSGDLSVYWYQQSLDQGLQFLIQYYNGEERAKGNILERFSAQQFPDLHSELNLSSLELGDSALYFCASSVALNTGELFFGEGSRLTVL.

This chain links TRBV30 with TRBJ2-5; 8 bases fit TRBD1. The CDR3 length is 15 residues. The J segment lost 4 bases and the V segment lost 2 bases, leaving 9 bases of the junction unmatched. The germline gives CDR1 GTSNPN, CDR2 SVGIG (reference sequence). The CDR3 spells CAWSQLGQGRETQYF. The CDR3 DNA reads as TGTGCCTGGAGTCAACTAGGACAGGGTCGAGAGACCCAGTACTTC. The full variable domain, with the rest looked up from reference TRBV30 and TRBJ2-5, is SQTIHQWPATLVQPVGSPLSLECTVEGTSNPNLYWYRQAAGRGLQLLFYSVGIGQISSEVPQNLSASRPQDRQFILSSKKLLLSDSGFYLCAWSQLGQGRETQYFGPGTRLLVL.

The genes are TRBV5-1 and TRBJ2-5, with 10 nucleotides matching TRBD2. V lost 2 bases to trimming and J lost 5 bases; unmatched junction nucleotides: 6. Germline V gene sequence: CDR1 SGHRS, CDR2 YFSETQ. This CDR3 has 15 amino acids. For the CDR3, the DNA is TGCGCCAGCAGCTTCCTAGCGGGAGTGGTGGAGACCCAGTACTTC. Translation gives CASSFLAGVVETQYF. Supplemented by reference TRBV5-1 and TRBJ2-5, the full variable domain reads KAGVTQTPRYLIKTRGQQVTLSCSPISGHRSVSWYQQTPGQGLQFLFEYFSETQRNKGNFPGRFSGRQFSNSRSEMNVSTLELGDSALYLCASSFLAGVVETQYFGPGTRLLVL.

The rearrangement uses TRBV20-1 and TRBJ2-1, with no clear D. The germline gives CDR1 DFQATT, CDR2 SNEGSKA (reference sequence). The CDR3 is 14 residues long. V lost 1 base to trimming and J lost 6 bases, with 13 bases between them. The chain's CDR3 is CSARGAYLGNEQFF. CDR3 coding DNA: TGCAGTGCTAGAGGGGCTTATCTCGGCAATGAGCAGTTCTTC.

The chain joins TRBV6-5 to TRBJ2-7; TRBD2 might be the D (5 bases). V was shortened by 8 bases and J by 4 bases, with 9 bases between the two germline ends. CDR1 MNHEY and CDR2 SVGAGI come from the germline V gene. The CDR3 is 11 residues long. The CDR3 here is CASGPGYEQYF. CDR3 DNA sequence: TGTGCCAGCGGCCCGGGGTACGAGCAGTACTTC.

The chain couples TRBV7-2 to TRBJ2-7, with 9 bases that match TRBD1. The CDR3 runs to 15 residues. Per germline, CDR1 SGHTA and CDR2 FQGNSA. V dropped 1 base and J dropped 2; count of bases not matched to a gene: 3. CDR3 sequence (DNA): TGTGCCAGCAGCTTAGTGACAGGGGGGACCTACGAGCAGTACTTC. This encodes CASSLVTGGTYEQYF. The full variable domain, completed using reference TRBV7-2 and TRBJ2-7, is GAGVSQSPSNKVTEKGKDVELRCDPISGHTALYWYRQSLGQGLEFLIYFQGNSAPDKSGLPSDRFSAERTGGSVSTLTIQRTQQEDSAVYLCASSLVTGGTYEQYFGPGTRLTVT.

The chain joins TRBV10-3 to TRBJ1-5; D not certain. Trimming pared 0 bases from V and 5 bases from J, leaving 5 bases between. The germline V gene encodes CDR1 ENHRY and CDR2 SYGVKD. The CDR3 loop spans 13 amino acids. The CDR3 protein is CAISESRDQPQHF. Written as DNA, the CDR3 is TGTGCCATCAGTGAGTCGCGGGATCAGCCCCAGCATTTT.

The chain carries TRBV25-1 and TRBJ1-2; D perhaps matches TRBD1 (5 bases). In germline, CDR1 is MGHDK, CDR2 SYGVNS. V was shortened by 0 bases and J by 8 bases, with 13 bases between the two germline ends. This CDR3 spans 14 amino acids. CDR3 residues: CASSEYGQGGGYTF. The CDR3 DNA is TGTGCCAGCAGTGAATATGGGCAGGGCGGAGGCTACACCTTC.

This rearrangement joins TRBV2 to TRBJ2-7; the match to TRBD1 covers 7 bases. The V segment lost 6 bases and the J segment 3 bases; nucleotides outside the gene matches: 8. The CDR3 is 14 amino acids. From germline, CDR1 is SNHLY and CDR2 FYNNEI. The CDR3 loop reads CASRTGQAYYEQYF. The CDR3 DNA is TGTGCCAGCAGGACAGGACAGGCCTACTACGAGCAGTACTTC. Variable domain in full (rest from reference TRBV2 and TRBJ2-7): EPEVTQTPSHQVTQMGQEVILRCVPISNHLYFYWYRQILGQKVEFLVSFYNNEISEKSEIFDDQFSVERPDGSNFTLKIRSTKLEDSAMYFCASRTGQAYYEQYFGPGTRLTVT.